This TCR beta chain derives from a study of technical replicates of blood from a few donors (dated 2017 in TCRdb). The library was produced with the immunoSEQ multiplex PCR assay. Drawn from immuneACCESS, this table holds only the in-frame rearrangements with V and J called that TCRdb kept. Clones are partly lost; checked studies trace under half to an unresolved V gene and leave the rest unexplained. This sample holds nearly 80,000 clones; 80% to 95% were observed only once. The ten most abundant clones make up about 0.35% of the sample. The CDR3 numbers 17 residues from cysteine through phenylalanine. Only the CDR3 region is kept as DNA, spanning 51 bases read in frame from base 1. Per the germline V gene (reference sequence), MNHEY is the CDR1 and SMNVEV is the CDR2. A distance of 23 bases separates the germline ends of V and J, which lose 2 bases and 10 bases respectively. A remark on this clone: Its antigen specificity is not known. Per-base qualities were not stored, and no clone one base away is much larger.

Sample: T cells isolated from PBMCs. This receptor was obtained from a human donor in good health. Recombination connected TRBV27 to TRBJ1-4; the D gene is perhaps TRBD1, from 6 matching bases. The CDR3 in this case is CASSLRGGGALGGKLFF. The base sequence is TGTGCCAGCAGTTTACGGGGGGGCGGGGCACTTGGTGGAAAACTGTTTTTT. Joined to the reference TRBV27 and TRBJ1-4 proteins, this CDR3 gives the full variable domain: EAQVTQNPRYLITVTGKKLTVTCSQNMNHEYMSWYRQDPGLGLRQIYYSMNVEVTDKGDVPEGYKVSRKEKRNFPLILESPSPNQTSLYFCASSLRGGGALGGKLFFGSGTQLSVL.